The source of this TCR beta chain is a study of T cell changes during pregnancy in multiple sclerosis. Trimming took off 2 bases at V and 7 bases at J, with 14 bases between the two ends. Germline CDR1 reads SGHDN; CDR2 reads FVKESK. The CDR3 spans 14 residues. Sequenced by immunoSEQ multiplex PCR; TCRdb stores in-frame clones only, minus some. The sample shows about 70,000 clones, around 94% of them seen only once. The specimen comprised peripheral blood, sampled in the second trimester of pregnancy. This chain connects TRBV14 to TRBJ1-2; D perhaps matches TRBD1 (6 bases). This TCR derives from a female donor in good health, enrolled as a control in a pregnancy study. The CDR3 reads CASSQSQGLGGYTF. Written as DNA, the CDR3 is TGTGCCAGCAGCCAAAGTCAGGGGTTGGGTGGCTACACCTTC.